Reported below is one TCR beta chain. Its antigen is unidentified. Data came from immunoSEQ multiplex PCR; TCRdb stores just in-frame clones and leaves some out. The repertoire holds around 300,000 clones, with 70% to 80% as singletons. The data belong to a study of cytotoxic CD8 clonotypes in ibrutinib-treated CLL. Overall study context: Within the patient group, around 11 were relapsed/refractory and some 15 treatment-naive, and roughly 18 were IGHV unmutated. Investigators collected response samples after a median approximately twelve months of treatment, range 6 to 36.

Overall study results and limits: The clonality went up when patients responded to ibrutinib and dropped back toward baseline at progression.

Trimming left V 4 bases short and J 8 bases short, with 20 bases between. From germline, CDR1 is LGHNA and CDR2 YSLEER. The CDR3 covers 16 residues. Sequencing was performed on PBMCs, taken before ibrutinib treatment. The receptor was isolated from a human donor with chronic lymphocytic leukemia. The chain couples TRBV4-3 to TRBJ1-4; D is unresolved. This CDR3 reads CASSPGRVGVGEKLFF. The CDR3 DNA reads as TGCGCCAGCAGCCCGGGGAGGGTGGGAGTGGGGGAAAAACTGTTTTTT.